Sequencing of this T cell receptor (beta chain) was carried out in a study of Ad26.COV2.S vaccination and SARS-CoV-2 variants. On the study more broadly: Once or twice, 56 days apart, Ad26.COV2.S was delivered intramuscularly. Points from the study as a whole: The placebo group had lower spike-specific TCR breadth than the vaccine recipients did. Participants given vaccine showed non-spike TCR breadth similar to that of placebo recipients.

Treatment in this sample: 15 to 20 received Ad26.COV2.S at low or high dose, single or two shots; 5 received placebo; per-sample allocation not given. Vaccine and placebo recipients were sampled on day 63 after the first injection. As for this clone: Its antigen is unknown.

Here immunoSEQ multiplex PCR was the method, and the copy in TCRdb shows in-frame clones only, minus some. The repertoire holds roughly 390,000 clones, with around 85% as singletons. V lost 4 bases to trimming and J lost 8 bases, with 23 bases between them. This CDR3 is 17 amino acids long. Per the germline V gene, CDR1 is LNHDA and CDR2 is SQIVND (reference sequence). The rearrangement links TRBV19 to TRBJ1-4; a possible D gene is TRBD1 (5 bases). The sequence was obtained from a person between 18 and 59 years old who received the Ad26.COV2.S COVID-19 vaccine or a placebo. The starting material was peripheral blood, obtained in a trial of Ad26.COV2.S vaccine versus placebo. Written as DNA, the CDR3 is TGTGCCAGTAGTAACCTACCGGGAAGGGGTATATTCGAAAAACTGTTTTTT. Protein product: CASSNLPGRGIFEKLFF.